There are a few counts of the clone carrying this T cell receptor (beta chain). What it binds is unknown. Germline loops: CDR1 SEHNR, CDR2 FQNEAQ (reference sequence). CDR3 size: 16 residues. J lost 3 bases, V lost 2 bases, and 7 bases had no gene match. This sample was taken from a study of cytomegalovirus exposure and HLA in healthy donors. Broader study findings: Many donors carried some public TCRs, although rarity characterized most TCR sequences. Later analysis placed DRB1 highest and HLA-C lowest in TCR association rates, which differed by HLA locus.

Vbeta (60) and Jbeta (13) primers were used in the PCR. Clones were read by immunoSEQ multiplex PCR, and TCRdb kept only the in-frame ones, dropping some. The table has about 160,000 clones, around 74% seen once. Specimen: PBMCs. The clonotype was recovered from a female donor in good health and CMV-seronegative. This chain links TRBV7-9 with TRBJ1-1; TRBD1 aligns across 9 bases. Here the CDR3 reads CASSLLTGGPDTEAFF. Here the CDR3 DNA reads TGTGCCAGCAGCTTATTGACAGGGGGTCCGGACACTGAAGCTTTCTTT.